Shown below are 21 T cell receptor beta chains from a single sample sequenced in a study of blood T cells in healthy people across ages. The second PCR ran roughly 6 to 12 cycles with a sample-barcoded 5' primer and J-beta primers. In TCRdb, the 5' RACE reads were re-called with MiXCR into one record per CDR3 protein. The sample has approximately 670,000 distinct CDR3 sequences; over 40% are singletons. Sample: blood. All receptors come from a man older than 75 in good health.

Comments on this clonotype: Germline is not matched at one junction end, which may reflect a read error. The rearrangement uses TRBV7-3 and TRBJ2-2, with D perhaps TRBD1 or TRBD2 (5 bases each). The CDR3 length is 14 residues. Germline V CDR1 and CDR2: SGHTA, FQGTGA. DNA for the CDR3: TGTGCCAGCAGCTCGAGGGGAAACACCGGGGAGCCGTTTTTT. Translated: CASSSRGNTGEPFF.

This clonotype has just a few counts. The chain employs TRBV4-3 and TRBJ2-2; D is unresolved. Germline V gives CDR1 LGHNA, CDR2 YSLEER. Trimming removed 1 base at V and 1 base at J, with 10 bases between. This CDR3 is built from 16 residues. The CDR3 DNA reads as TGCGCCAGCAGCCAAGTTTGGCAGGAGAACACCGGGGAGCTGTTTTTT. Amino acid sequence: CASSQVWQENTGELFF.

This chain joins TRBV12-3 or TRBV12-4 and TRBJ2-3; D possibly corresponds to TRBD2 (5 bases). The CDR3 runs to 14 residues. V was pared by 3 bases and J by 3 bases, with 10 bases between. The CDR3 region is CASSLNEGTDTQYF. In DNA, the CDR3 is TGTGCCAGCAGTTTGAACGAGGGAACAGATACGCAGTATTTT.

V is TRBV20-1 and J is TRBJ2-7; the match to TRBD1 covers 7 bases. The CDR3 extends over 13 amino acids. The ends lost 5 bases at V and 2 bases at J; junction bases unmatched: 6. Germline CDR1 is DFQATT and CDR2 is SNEGSKA (reference sequence). The CDR3 nucleotides are TGCAGTGCTTTGGGGGACAGAACCTACGAGCAGTACTTC. This encodes CSALGDRTYEQYF.

J is TRBJ1-4 and V is TRBV3-1; no firm D call. V lost 4 bases and J 1 base, leaving 13 bases between the germline ends. CDR1 and CDR2 (germline): LGHDT, YNNKEL (reference sequence). The CDR3 sequence is 16 residues long. In nucleotides, the CDR3 is TGTGCCAGCAGCCGAGCCCGACGGATAACTAATGAAAAACTGTTTTTT. Translating it yields CASSRARRITNEKLFF.

This rearrangement joins TRBV13 to TRBJ2-1; TRBD1 matches 7 bases. The CDR3 consists of 19 residues. Germline trimming cut 4 bases from V and 6 bases from J; bases unmatched to any gene: 21. Germline CDR1 PRHDT, CDR2 FYEKMQ (reference sequence). The CDR3 reads CASSSPHPLGQWGTNEQFF. CDR3 sequence (DNA): TGTGCCAGCAGCTCACCCCATCCCTTGGGACAGTGGGGGACCAATGAGCAGTTCTTC.

The genes are TRBV24-1 and TRBJ1-2, with TRBD1 as a possible D gene (6 bases). Per the germline V gene, CDR1 is KGHDR and CDR2 is SFDVKD. V gave up 4 bases and J gave up 2 bases, with 10 bases separating them. CDR3 size: 14 residues. The CDR3 region is CATSDHGQNYGYTF. The CDR3 region has the DNA TGTGCCACCAGTGACCACGGACAGAACTATGGCTACACCTTC.

This clonotype was picked up one time. The chain couples TRBV21-1 to TRBJ2-3; TRBD1 is the table's D call, not checked against the DNA. TRBV21-1 represents a pseudogene. The CDR3 has 16 amino acids. The CDR3 nucleotides read TGTGCCAGCACCCCGGAGGGGGGAGGACGCACAGATACGCAGTATTTT. Translated, it gives CASTPEGGGRTDTQYF.

The chain combines TRBV30 with TRBJ1-2; D is possibly TRBD1 (6 bases). V lost 0 bases to trimming and J lost 7 bases, with 12 bases between them. Per germline, CDR1 GTSNPN and CDR2 SVGIG (reference sequence). The CDR3 is 13 residues long. The chain's CDR3 is CAWSVSQGTGYTF. CDR3 sequence (DNA): TGTGCCTGGAGTGTAAGCCAGGGGACTGGCTACACCTTC.

This clonotype was recorded once. The chain couples TRBV7-6 to TRBJ2-1; D gene uncertain. The DNA end favors TRBJ2-7, so the J call may be wrong. The CDR3 totals 16 residues. Germline assignment: CDR1 SGHVS and CDR2 FNYEAQ. CDR3 DNA: TGTGCCAGCAGCTTAGGGGCAGTGTTACTATACAATGAGCAGTACTTC. Translation gives CASSLGAVLLYNEQYF.

This clonotype was detected a few times. The J gene is TRBJ1-5, the V gene TRBV20-1, with no clear D. V was clipped by 2 bases and J by 1 base, with 18 bases between them. Germline lookup yields CDR1 DFQATT and CDR2 SNEGSKA (reference sequence). The CDR3 length is 17 residues. The DNA of the CDR3 is TGCAGTGCTAGACCGCCGGGAGGCGTCGGCAGCAATCAGCCCCAGCATTTT. This gives the protein CSARPPGGVGSNQPQHF.

The J gene is TRBJ2-1, the V gene TRBV2, with D perhaps TRBD2 (6 bases). The J call may not be correct, given that the DNA end is closer to TRBJ2-7. CDR3 size: 15 residues. Germline CDR1 is SNHLY and CDR2 is FYNNEI. CDR3 DNA sequence: TGTGCCAGCAGCCCTAGCGAGATCAGATACAATGAGCAGTACTTC. It specifies CASSPSEIRYNEQYF.

This clonotype turned up a few times. The chain has TRBV5-1 and TRBJ1-5, with D hard to call. With 2 bases removed from V and 1 base from J, the gap between germline ends came to 13 bases. Germline V gene data show CDR1 as SGHRS and CDR2 as YFSETQ. The CDR3 sequence is 16 residues long. CDR3 loop: CASSFWRRGSNQPQHF. CDR3 nucleotide sequence: TGCGCCAGCAGCTTCTGGCGTCGGGGAAGCAATCAGCCCCAGCATTTT.

This clonotype occurred a few times. V and J are TRBV20-1 and TRBJ1-4; 9 nucleotides align to TRBD1. Germline loops: CDR1 DFQATT, CDR2 SNEGSKA (reference sequence). The CDR3 has 16 residues. V lost 0 bases and J lost 2; bases outside the gene matches: 4. DNA of the CDR3: TGCAGTGCTAGAGATAGTACAGGGGGCACTAATGAAAAACTGTTTTTT. Translating gives CSARDSTGGTNEKLFF.

J is TRBJ2-1 and V is TRBV4-2; 8 bases align to TRBD2. Germline V lookup: CDR1 LGHNA, CDR2 YNFKEQ. V lost 0 bases and J lost 15; bases outside the gene matches: 13. There are 15 residues in the CDR3. The CDR3 DNA follows: TGTGCCAGCAGCCAAGATACTAGCGGAGCGTGCCGGCTGTTCTTC. It is translated as CASSQDTSGACRLFF.

This sequence joins TRBV29-1 and TRBJ2-3; TRBD2 agrees at 12 bases. CDR1 is SQVTM and CDR2 is ANQGSEA in the germline V gene. The CDR3 contains 16 residues. The J segment lost 2 bases and the V segment lost 7 bases, leaving 10 bases of the junction unmatched. The CDR3 coding sequence is TGCAGCGCCCGGGGGGCTAGCGGGGGGGCCACAGATACGCAGTATTTT. It is translated as CSARGASGGATDTQYF.

In this sample, this clonotype turned up a few times. The chain employs TRBV24-1 and TRBJ2-5, with TRBD2 as a possible D gene (6 bases). This CDR3 is built from 13 residues. V lost 3 bases and J 5 bases, leaving 9 bases between the germline ends. Germline V CDR1 and CDR2: KGHDR, SFDVKD. The CDR3 reads CATSDAGLETQYF. The CDR3 DNA reads TGTGCCACCAGTGATGCGGGACTGGAGACCCAGTACTTC.

This clonotype was observed a few times. CDR3 bases: TGTGCCAGCAGCTTAGCTGAAGTTAACATTCAGTACTTC. This codes for CASSLAEVNIQYF. This chain links TRBV7-2 with TRBJ2-4; D gene uncertain. The CDR3 has 13 amino acids. Germline V CDR1 and CDR2: SGHTA, FQGNSA. V gave up 0 bases and J gave up 7 bases, with 7 bases separating them.

In this sample, this clonotype turned up many times. The chain carries TRBV9 and TRBJ2-6, with D possibly being TRBD1 (6 bases). Trimming removed 4 bases from V and 0 bases from J, with 14 bases in between. The CDR3 totals 17 residues. The germline V gene encodes CDR1 SGDLS and CDR2 YYNGEE. The CDR3 spells CASSNRDTSSGANVLTF. In DNA form, the CDR3 reads TGTGCCAGCAGCAACCGGGACACAAGCTCTGGGGCCAACGTCCTGACTTTC.

The chain carries TRBV5-1 and TRBJ2-2; the match to TRBD1 covers 9 bases. This CDR3 has 17 residues. Germline lookup yields CDR1 SGHRS and CDR2 YFSETQ. With 7 bases clipped from V and 5 bases from J, the junction kept 15 bases outside the gene matches. Here the CDR3 DNA reads TGCGCCAGCCTTCACGAAACAGGGGGCTTTAAGACCGGGGAGCTGTTTTTT. It translates to CASLHETGGFKTGELFF.

In this sample, this clonotype turned up a few times. This chain joins TRBV7-2 and TRBJ2-3; no clear D. The CDR3 covers 13 residues. CDR1 and CDR2 (germline): SGHTA, FQGNSA. V gave up 4 bases and J gave up 2 bases, with 7 bases separating them. The DNA of the CDR3 is TGTGCCAGCAGCTCAGCAGCCACAGATACGCAGTATTTT. It specifies CASSSAATDTQYF.